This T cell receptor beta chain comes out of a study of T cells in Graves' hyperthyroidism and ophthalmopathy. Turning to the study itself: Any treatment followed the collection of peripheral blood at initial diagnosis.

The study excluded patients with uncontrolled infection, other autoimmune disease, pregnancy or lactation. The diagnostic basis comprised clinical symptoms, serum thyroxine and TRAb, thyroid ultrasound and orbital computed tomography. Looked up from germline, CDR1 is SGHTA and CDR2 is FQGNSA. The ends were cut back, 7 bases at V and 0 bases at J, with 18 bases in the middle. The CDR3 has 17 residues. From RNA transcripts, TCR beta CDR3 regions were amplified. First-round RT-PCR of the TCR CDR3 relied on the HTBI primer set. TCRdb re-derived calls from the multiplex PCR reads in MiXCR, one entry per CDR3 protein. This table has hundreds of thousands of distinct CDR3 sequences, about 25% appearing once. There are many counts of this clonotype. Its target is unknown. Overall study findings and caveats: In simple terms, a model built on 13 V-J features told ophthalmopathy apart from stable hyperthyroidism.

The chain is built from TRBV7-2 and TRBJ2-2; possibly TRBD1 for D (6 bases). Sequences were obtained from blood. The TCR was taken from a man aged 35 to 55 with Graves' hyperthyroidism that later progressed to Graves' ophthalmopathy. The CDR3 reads CASTREPRQANTGELFF. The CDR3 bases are TGTGCCAGCACTCGGGAACCCAGACAGGCGAACACCGGGGAGCTGTTTTTT.